A single sample is the source of the 27 T cell receptor beta chains below, sequenced in a study of blood T cell repertoires in COVID-19. This table comes from immunoSEQ multiplex PCR, and its TCRdb copy is limited to in-frame clones, with some not included. Among about 170,000 clones listed, roughly 86% were seen once. The sequencing sample was made of peripheral blood. The receptors shown here come from a woman older than 75 with COVID-19, enrolled during active disease.

CDR3 nucleotides: TGTGCCAGCAGATCACTAGCGGGAGACACCGGGGAGCTGTTTTTT. Its translation is CASRSLAGDTGELFF. The V and J genes are TRBV6-6 and TRBJ2-2, with 11 bases identical to TRBD2. Losses at the gene ends were 6 bases for V and 3 bases for J; bases not matched to a gene: 3. The CDR3 covers 15 residues. Germline V gene data show CDR1 as MNHNY and CDR2 as SVGAGI (reference sequence).

The chain carries TRBV28 and TRBJ1-1, with a tentative D call TRBD1 (5 bases). V was trimmed by 7 bases and J by 6 bases, leaving 24 bases between them. The CDR3 runs 16 residues. Germline CDR1 reads MDHEN; CDR2 reads SYDVKM. CDR3 in DNA: TGTGCCAGCACCCAGATTCAGGGTTGGGGCTTCGCTGAAGCTTTCTTT. This encodes CASTQIQGWGFAEAFF. The full variable domain, rest sourced from reference TRBV28 and TRBJ1-1, is DVKVTQSSRYLVKRTGEKVFLECVQDMDHENMFWYRQDPGLGLRLIYFSYDVKMKEKGDIPEGYSVSREKKERFSLILESASTNQTSMYLCASTQIQGWGFAEAFFGQGTRLTVV.

CDR3 DNA sequence: TGTGCCAGCAGCTTACCAGGGGTGGACACCATATATTTT. Protein sequence: CASSLPGVDTIYF. The chain is built from TRBV5-5 and TRBJ1-3, with a possible D match to TRBD1 (6 bases). CDR3 length: 13 residues. Trimming removed 2 bases from V and 8 bases from J, with 11 bases in between. Germline CDR1 and CDR2: SGHKS and YYEKEE (reference sequence).

This chain connects TRBV5-1 to TRBJ2-1; TRBD2 agrees at 8 bases. J was trimmed by 4 bases and V by 4 bases; bases with no gene match: 10. The CDR3 loop spans 16 amino acids. Germline V gene lookup returns CDR1 SGHRS and CDR2 YFSETQ. This CDR3 is CASSGRTSGAYNEQFF. DNA of the CDR3: TGCGCCAGCAGCGGGCGAACTAGCGGAGCTTACAATGAGCAGTTCTTC.

This sequence joins TRBV11-3 and TRBJ1-1; possible D gene TRBD1, 5 bases. The CDR3 runs 13 residues. The ends were cut back, 3 bases at V and 3 bases at J, with 8 bases in the middle. The germline V gene has CDR1 SGHNT and CDR2 YENEEA. The CDR3 DNA is TGTGCCAGCAGCTTCAGGGTGGACACTGAAGCTTTCTTT. It is translated as CASSFRVDTEAFF. Full variable domain (remainder filled in from reference TRBV11-3 and TRBJ1-1): EAGVVQSPRYKIIEKKQPVAFWCNPISGHNTLYWYLQNLGQGPELLIRYENEEAVDDSQLPKDRFSAERLKGVDSTLKIQPAELGDSAVYLCASSFRVDTEAFFGQGTRLTVV.

The rearrangement uses TRBV6-5 and TRBJ2-7; tentative D call: TRBD1 (6 bases). Germline CDR1 and CDR2: MNHEY and SVGAGI. The CDR3 spans 12 residues. V was pared by 0 bases and J by 6 bases, with 6 bases between. CDR3 DNA sequence: TGTGCCAGCAGTTACTCAGGGGGCGAGCAGTACTTC. Translated, it gives CASSYSGGEQYF.

J is TRBJ2-7 and V is TRBV28, with D possibly matching TRBD2 (5 bases). The CDR3 length is 15 residues. Germline CDR1 is MDHEN and CDR2 is SYDVKM. V lost 2 bases, J lost 2 bases, and 13 bases lay in between. The CDR3 DNA sequence: TGTGCCAGCAGTTTAGAGGAGGTTAGACCCTACGAGCAGTACTTC. Translated, it gives CASSLEEVRPYEQYF.

This clone was recorded once. This chain joins TRBV10-1 and TRBJ2-1; 11 bases are shared with TRBD2. The germline V gene encodes CDR1 WNHNN and CDR2 SYGVQD (reference sequence). V lost 6 bases and J lost 5; bases outside the gene matches: 9. CDR3 length: 16 residues. This CDR3 reads CASRDLTSGDDNEQFF. In nucleotides, the CDR3 is TGCGCCAGCAGGGACTTGACTAGCGGGGATGACAATGAGCAGTTCTTC.

This chain connects TRBV27 to TRBJ2-7; 11 bases map to TRBD2. Germline lookup yields CDR1 MNHEY and CDR2 SMNVEV (reference sequence). This CDR3 contains 17 residues. With 5 bases clipped from V and 3 bases from J, the junction kept 12 bases outside the gene matches. The CDR3, as DNA: TGTGCCAGCAGTCTTGCAATGACTAGCGGGAACTTCTACGAGCAGTACTTC. It encodes CASSLAMTSGNFYEQYF.

This clone was seen a handful of times. The DNA of the CDR3 is TGTGCCAGCAGCTTAAGCCTAGCGGGAGCCTACAATGAGCAGTTCTTC. This gives the protein CASSLSLAGAYNEQFF. V is TRBV11-2 and J is TRBJ2-1; the match to TRBD2 covers 10 bases. Trimming removed 2 bases from V and 2 bases from J; junction bases left unmatched: 3. The germline gives CDR1 SGHAT, CDR2 FQNNGV. The CDR3 length is 16 residues.

This sequence joins TRBV11-2 and TRBJ1-1; 8 bases are shared with TRBD1. With 1 base clipped from V and 9 bases from J, the junction kept 7 bases outside the gene matches. The germline CDR1 and CDR2 sequences are SGHAT and FQNNGV. The CDR3 sequence is 14 residues long. CDR3: CASSLGQGAFKAFF. CDR3 nucleotide sequence: TGTGCCAGCAGCTTAGGGCAGGGGGCATTTAAAGCTTTCTTT.

V is TRBV19 and J is TRBJ2-1; the D is unclear. The CDR3 runs to 16 residues. The germline V gene has CDR1 LNHDA and CDR2 SQIVND (reference sequence). Between the trimmed V and J ends, which lost 1 base and 3 bases, there was a span of 13 bases. DNA of the CDR3: TGTGCCAGTAGTATAGGGTCCCGATTTAGCTACAATGAGCAGTTCTTC. This gives the protein CASSIGSRFSYNEQFF.

The chain links TRBV5-1 to TRBJ2-5, with a tentative D call TRBD2 (5 bases). CDR1 is SGHRS and CDR2 is YFSETQ in the germline V gene. The V and J ends lost 1 base and 0 bases respectively, with 7 bases between them. The CDR3 runs 14 residues. The CDR3: CASSLRGDQETQYF. The CDR3 region has the DNA TGCGCCAGCAGCTTGCGGGGAGACCAAGAGACCCAGTACTTC.

This clone was seen only once. The V gene is TRBV7-9, the J gene TRBJ2-1; 12 bases fit TRBD2. Germline values: CDR1 SEHNR, CDR2 FQNEAQ (reference sequence). V dropped 1 base and J dropped 7; count of bases not matched to a gene: 5. This CDR3 comprises 16 residues. The chain's CDR3 is CASSLGGLAGQNEQFF. For the CDR3, the DNA is TGTGCCAGCAGCTTAGGGGGACTAGCGGGTCAGAATGAGCAGTTCTTC.

This clone was found once. The chain couples TRBV27 to TRBJ1-5; the D gene is possibly TRBD1 (5 bases). This CDR3 is built from 20 residues. Germline V lookup: CDR1 MNHEY, CDR2 SMNVEV (reference sequence). Trimming left V 8 bases short and J 1 base short, with 30 bases between. CDR3: CASRQIDGGKLGRSNQPQHF. Here the CDR3 DNA reads TGTGCCAGCCGCCAGATAGACGGGGGGAAGCTCGGGAGAAGCAATCAGCCCCAGCATTTT.

This chain joins TRBV14 and TRBJ2-3; TRBD2 matches 11 bases. CDR3 length equals 19 residues. V dropped 3 bases and J dropped 4; count of bases not matched to a gene: 15. The V gene's germline CDR1 is SGHDN and CDR2 FVKESK. The CDR3, as DNA: TGTGCCAGCAGCCATCGGGGAACTAGCGGGAGCGGTTTGGCAGATACGCAGTATTTT. This gives the protein CASSHRGTSGSGLADTQYF.

V is TRBV18 and J is TRBJ2-5; 13 nucleotides align to TRBD2. The CDR3 loop spans 16 amino acids. The J segment lost 5 bases and the V segment lost 5 bases, leaving 8 bases of the junction unmatched. CDR1 and CDR2 from the germline V gene are KGHSH and LQKENI. The CDR3 coding sequence is TGTGCCAGCTCAGGAACGGGACTAGCGGGATCGGAGACCCAGTACTTC. Amino acids: CASSGTGLAGSETQYF.

This chain uses TRBV19 with TRBJ1-1; D unresolved. This CDR3 is built from 14 residues. Germline V CDR1 and CDR2: LNHDA, SQIVND (reference sequence). The V and J ends lost 3 bases and 3 bases respectively, with 11 bases between them. CDR3 in DNA: TGTGCCAGTAGTATGCCAACAGTTTACACTGAAGCTTTCTTT. Residues: CASSMPTVYTEAFF.

This clone was recorded only once. The chain links TRBV27 to TRBJ1-2, with D tentatively TRBD1 (5 bases). The CDR3 runs to 14 residues. The V end was cut by 4 bases, the J end by 4 bases, with 13 bases between. Germline V gene sequence: CDR1 MNHEY, CDR2 SMNVEV (reference sequence). The CDR3 DNA reads TGTGCCAGCAGTTCCCTTCCGGGGGGCTATGGCTACACCTTC. It is translated as CASSSLPGGYGYTF.

The chain links TRBV7-2 to TRBJ2-3; TRBD1 aligns across 7 bases. Germline assignment: CDR1 SGHTA and CDR2 FQGNSA. The CDR3 spans 14 residues. Losses at the gene ends were 1 base for V and 10 bases for J; bases not matched to a gene: 8. CDR3 nucleotides: TGTGCCAGCAGCTTAGGTACAGGGGAGTATGCGCAGTATTTT. It yields the protein CASSLGTGEYAQYF.

This clone showed up just a few times. The chain joins TRBV4-1 to TRBJ1-6; 7 bases are shared with TRBD1. V lost 2 bases and J lost 9; bases outside the gene matches: 7. The CDR3 sequence is 15 residues long. Germline loops: CDR1 MGHRA, CDR2 YSYEKL. The CDR3 loop is CASSQNRGVGSPLHF. The CDR3 coding sequence is TGCGCCAGCAGCCAAAACAGGGGTGTAGGTTCACCCCTCCACTTT.

The chain links TRBV3-1 (or the pseudogene TRBV3-2) to TRBJ1-4, with no clear D. The germline V gene has CDR1 LGHDT and CDR2 YNNKEL (reference sequence). The V and J ends lost 1 base and 12 bases respectively, with 15 bases between them. The CDR3 is 14 amino acids. Here the CDR3 reads CASSQANSGIELFF. In DNA, the CDR3 is TGTGCCAGCAGCCAAGCGAACAGTGGCATTGAACTGTTTTTT.

V and J are TRBV28 and TRBJ2-6; 9 bases match TRBD1. Germline trimming cut 6 bases from V and 8 bases from J; bases unmatched to any gene: 5. This CDR3 has 14 residues. Germline V gene data show CDR1 as MDHEN and CDR2 as SYDVKM. The CDR3 sequence: CASRGQGWTNVLTF. Here the CDR3 DNA reads TGTGCCAGCAGGGGACAGGGCTGGACCAACGTCCTGACTTTC.

The rearrangement links TRBV6-6 to TRBJ2-2; TRBD2 aligns across 14 bases. V lost 5 bases to trimming and J lost 4 bases; unmatched junction nucleotides: 9. The CDR3 length is 18 residues. Germline V gives CDR1 MNHNY, CDR2 SVGAGI (reference sequence). The CDR3 loop reads CASSRYPGLAGVTGELFF. The CDR3 nucleotides are TGTGCCAGCAGTCGATATCCGGGACTAGCGGGAGTCACCGGGGAGCTGTTTTTT.

The genes are TRBV27 and TRBJ1-5, with D hard to call. V was cut by 3 bases and J by 7 bases, with 10 bases left in between. Germline CDR1 is MNHEY and CDR2 is SMNVEV (reference sequence). CDR3 length: 13 residues. CDR3 protein: CASSFWGGQPQHF. The CDR3 DNA follows: TGTGCCAGCAGTTTTTGGGGAGGCCAGCCCCAGCATTTT.

The J gene is TRBJ1-4, the V gene TRBV7-2; 8 bases align to TRBD1. The V and J ends lost 5 bases and 8 bases, in that order; junction bases with no gene match: 7. There are 14 residues in the CDR3. Germline assignment: CDR1 SGHTA and CDR2 FQGNSA. The DNA for the CDR3 is TGTGCCAGCAGCCGTGGGACAGGCGCGGAAAAACTGTTTTTT. Protein sequence: CASSRGTGAEKLFF.

The CDR3, as DNA: TGTGCCAGCTCACCCGCGACTAGCGGGAGATACGAGCAGTACTTC. This translates into CASSPATSGRYEQYF. This chain uses TRBV18 with TRBJ2-7, with 12 bases aligning to TRBD2. Germline V gene data show CDR1 as KGHSH and CDR2 as LQKENI. J gave up 4 bases and V 3 bases, and 4 bases lay outside the gene matches. This CDR3 has 15 amino acids.